These 22 T cell receptor beta chains were sequenced from one sample in a study of CD8+CD57+ T cells in acquired aplastic anemia. Patients chosen for sequencing had shown CD8+CD57+ cell expansion by flow cytometry. Profiling of TCR beta VDJ combinations and CDR3 sequences used genomic DNA as template. Using its own MiXCR run on the reads, TCRdb lists one record per CDR3 protein. Counted here are about 200,000 distinct CDR3 sequences, roughly 45% occurring once; the ten biggest clones make up 15% to 20%. The sequencing sample was made of sorted CD4+, CD8+, or CD8+CD57+ T cells (not recorded which) from PBMCs. The receptors shown here come from a human donor with aplastic anemia.

The chain combines TRBV2 with TRBJ1-2, with 9 bases aligning to TRBD1. Germline V gene sequence: CDR1 SNHLY, CDR2 FYNNEI. This CDR3 has 15 residues. Trimming cost V 4 bases and J 2 bases; bases outside gene matches: 5. CDR3 loop: CASSVGTGKNYGYTF. The CDR3, as DNA: TGTGCCAGCAGTGTCGGGACAGGGAAAAACTATGGCTACACCTTC.

In its sample, this clonotype was seen many times. This chain joins TRBV5-1 and TRBJ2-3; D is ambiguous. In germline, CDR1 is SGHRS, CDR2 YFSETQ. The CDR3 has 13 residues. The ends were cut back, 0 bases at V and 1 base at J, with 3 bases in the middle. The CDR3 sequence is CASSLGGTDTQYF. The CDR3 bases are TGCGCCAGCAGCTTGGGCGGCACAGATACGCAGTATTTT.

There are many counts of this clonotype. The V call is TRBV7-6, the J call TRBJ2-3, with TRBD2 matching 8 bases. Germline V gives CDR1 SGHVS, CDR2 FNYEAQ. V lost 3 bases to trimming and J lost 2 bases; unmatched junction nucleotides: 7. The CDR3 extends over 16 amino acids. This CDR3 reads CASSLGPGGDTDTQYF. The CDR3 coding sequence is TGTGCCAGCAGCTTGGGGCCGGGGGGGGACACAGATACGCAGTATTTT.

Remarks on this clonotype: A much larger clone differs from this one at a single base, so this may be a read error. The chain joins TRBV2 to TRBJ2-4; D is perhaps TRBD2 (5 bases). This CDR3 region has 15 residues. From germline, CDR1 is SNHLY and CDR2 FYNNEI. CDR3 nucleotides: TGTGCCAGCAGTGTCCCAGTCCTAGCCAAAGACATTCAGTACTTC. The encoded protein is CASSVPVLAKDIQYF.

This clonotype was found many times. V and J are TRBV5-1 and TRBJ2-5, with D unclear. Trimming stripped 0 bases from V and 5 bases from J, with 11 bases between. This CDR3 region has 14 residues. From germline, CDR1 is SGHRS and CDR2 YFSETQ. Written as DNA, the CDR3 is TGCGCCAGCAGCTTGGGCCCTCTTAGGGAGACCCAGTACTTC. Translated: CASSLGPLRETQYF.

This clonotype was picked up many times. This chain links TRBV20-1 with TRBJ2-2; maybe TRBD2 (6 bases). This CDR3 comprises 14 residues. Trimming took 6 bases from V and 3 from J, leaving 14 bases between them. The germline CDR1 and CDR2 sequences are DFQATT and SNEGSKA (reference sequence). CDR3 coding DNA: TGCAGTGCAGGGTCGAGGAGGGACACCGGGGAGCTGTTTTTT. Translating it yields CSAGSRRDTGELFF.

This clonotype was found many times. This chain connects TRBV20-1 to TRBJ1-6; 7 positions agree with TRBD1. This CDR3 is built from 14 residues. The germline gives CDR1 DFQATT, CDR2 SNEGSKA (reference sequence). V lost 1 base and J lost 9; bases outside the gene matches: 6. CDR3 amino acids: CSARGQGLGSPLHF. Here the CDR3 DNA reads TGCAGTGCTAGAGGACAGGGATTAGGTTCACCCCTCCACTTT.

This clonotype has at least ten counts. The chain combines TRBV20-1 with TRBJ2-7, with 7 bases that match TRBD1. From germline, CDR1 is DFQATT and CDR2 SNEGSKA (reference sequence). The V segment lost 5 bases and the J segment 4 bases; nucleotides outside the gene matches: 14. CDR3 length: 15 amino acids. The chain's CDR3 is CSAQPRGSKVYEQYF. The CDR3 DNA reads TGCAGTGCTCAGCCCAGGGGGTCTAAAGTTTACGAGCAGTACTTC.

This clonotype was detected ten times or more. The chain employs TRBV11-2 and TRBJ1-4; D gene unclear. Germline lookup yields CDR1 SGHAT and CDR2 FQNNGV. This CDR3 contains 14 residues. Trimming took off 5 bases at V and 7 bases at J, with 14 bases between the two ends. The CDR3 region is CASSPGGAFEKLFF. The DNA of the CDR3 is TGTGCCAGCAGCCCGGGCGGCGCTTTTGAAAAACTGTTTTTT.

About this clonotype itself: The conserved phenylalanine or tryptophan is not found at the CDR3 terminus, so this likely reflects a read error. No DNA is shown, since the ends of the CDR3 on it are uncertain; the CDR3 is the one TCRdb lists. This chain's CDR3 is CASSPRQS. The chain is built from TRBV9 and TRBJ2-5. The CDR3 length is 8 residues, termini included. Germline CDR1 reads SGDLS; CDR2 reads YYNGEE.

The chain links TRBV7-2 to TRBJ2-3; the match to TRBD2 covers 9 bases. The length of the CDR3 is 20 residues. CDR1 and CDR2 (germline): SGHTA, FQGNSA. The V segment lost 6 bases and the J segment 5 bases; nucleotides outside the gene matches: 24. The CDR3 DNA follows: TGTGCCAGCAGGGCTAGTGGAGCTAGCGGGAACCCTCGTAGGGAAGATACGCAGTATTTT. This gives the protein CASRASGASGNPRREDTQYF. The full variable domain, completed using reference TRBV7-2 and TRBJ2-3, is GAGVSQSPSNKVTEKGKDVELRCDPISGHTALYWYRQSLGQGLEFLIYFQGNSAPDKSGLPSDRFSAERTGGSVSTLTIQRTQQEDSAVYLCASRASGASGNPRREDTQYFGPGTRLTVL.

The V call is TRBV7-8, the J call TRBJ2-5; D is perhaps TRBD1 or TRBD2 (7 bases each). Germline CDR1 and CDR2: SGHVS and FQNEAQ. This CDR3 region has 14 residues. The ends were cut back, 6 bases at V and 3 bases at J, with 14 bases in the middle. CDR3 amino acids: CASSSGGGEETQYF. In DNA form, the CDR3 reads TGTGCCAGCAGTTCAGGGGGGGGCGAAGAGACCCAGTACTTC. Using reference TRBV7-8 and TRBJ2-5 for the parts outside the CDR3, the full variable domain is GAGVSQSPRYKVAKRGQDVALRCDPISGHVSLFWYQQALGQGPEFLTYFQNEAQLDKSGLPSDRFFAERPEGSVSTLKIQRTQQEDSAVYLCASSSGGGEETQYFGPGTRLLVL.

This clonotype was counted at least ten times. The J gene is TRBJ2-7, the V gene TRBV20-1; TRBD2 matches 8 bases. The germline CDR1 and CDR2 sequences are DFQATT and SNEGSKA (reference sequence). The trim removed 1 base at V and 0 bases at J, leaving 5 bases unmatched. CDR3 size: 15 residues. CDR3 sequence: CSARVSGGYSYEQYF. The CDR3 coding sequence is TGCAGTGCTAGAGTCAGCGGGGGTTACTCCTACGAGCAGTACTTC.

This clonotype was seen at least ten times. The chain combines TRBV7-9 with TRBJ2-1, with D possibly being TRBD2 (6 bases). Germline CDR1 reads SEHNR; CDR2 reads FQNEAQ (reference sequence). This CDR3 is 11 amino acids long. The V end lost 4 bases, the J end lost 10 bases, and 8 bases lay between the germline ends. The CDR3 DNA reads TGTGCCAGCAGCTCGGGGGACGAGCAGTTCTTC. Amino acids: CASSSGDEQFF.

This clonotype has a count of ten or more. This sequence joins TRBV20-1 and TRBJ1-5; 7 nucleotides line up with TRBD1. Trimming removed 7 bases from V and 5 bases from J; junction bases left unmatched: 5. CDR1 is DFQATT, CDR2 SNEGSKA, per germline (reference sequence). The CDR3 runs to 12 residues. Written as DNA, the CDR3 is TGCAGTGGGGCAGGGGGGGATCAGCCCCAGCATTTT. The encoded protein is CSGAGGDQPQHF.

The gene calls are TRBV7-2 and TRBJ2-1; 14 bases are a match to TRBD2. Trimming at V came to 5 bases and at J to 7 bases, leaving 7 bases not matched to a gene. Looked up from germline, CDR1 is SGHTA and CDR2 is FQGNSA. The CDR3 runs 16 residues. CDR3 sequence: CASSPRLAGGGNEQFF. In nucleotides, the CDR3 is TGTGCCAGCAGCCCAAGACTAGCGGGAGGGGGGAATGAGCAGTTCTTC.

The gene calls are TRBV6-2 or TRBV6-3 and TRBJ2-4, with D perhaps matching TRBD2 (5 bases). Germline loops: CDR1 MNHEY, CDR2 SVGEGT. This CDR3 comprises 15 residues. Trimming shortened V by 6 bases and J by 6 bases, and 18 bases separated the two germline ends. The CDR3 DNA sequence: TGTGCCAGCAGGGGAGTTATCGGGGTAAGAAACATTCAGTACTTC. Its protein is CASRGVIGVRNIQYF.

The chain links TRBV19 to TRBJ2-3, with D possibly being TRBD2 (6 bases). V lost 2 bases and J 0 bases, leaving 12 bases between the germline ends. Germline V gives CDR1 LNHDA, CDR2 SQIVND (reference sequence). The CDR3 has 16 residues. The CDR3 loop is CASSIFIGTSTDTQYF. CDR3 DNA: TGTGCCAGTAGTATATTCATCGGGACTAGCACAGATACGCAGTATTTT. The full variable domain, rest sourced from reference TRBV19 and TRBJ2-3, is DGGITQSPKYLFRKEGQNVTLSCEQNLNHDAMYWYRQDPGQGLRLIYYSQIVNDFQKGDIAEGYSVSREKKESFPLTVTSAQKNPTAFYLCASSIFIGTSTDTQYFGPGTRLTVL.

This clonotype was found a few times. The chain joins TRBV6-5 to TRBJ2-2; 8 nucleotides line up with TRBD1. This CDR3 has 15 amino acids. The V gene end was trimmed by 10 bases and the J gene end by 0 bases; junction bases not matched to a gene: 7. The germline V gene encodes CDR1 MNHEY and CDR2 SVGAGI. The CDR3: CATKGQGSNTGELFF. The CDR3 DNA sequence: TGTGCCACCAAAGGACAGGGATCGAACACCGGGGAGCTGTTTTTT.

The rearrangement uses TRBV7-3 and TRBJ2-1; D is perhaps TRBD1 or TRBD2 (6 bases each). The CDR3 has 13 residues. Germline CDR1 and CDR2: SGHTA and FQGTGA. The V and J ends lost 5 bases and 8 bases respectively, with 13 bases between them. DNA of the CDR3: TGTGCCAGCAGCCCCGGGGGCCGGGATGAGCAGTTCTTC. Amino acid sequence: CASSPGGRDEQFF.

The gene calls are TRBV7-6 and TRBJ1-1; D is possibly TRBD1 (5 bases). The CDR3 is made up of 12 amino acids. The germline gives CDR1 SGHVS, CDR2 FNYEAQ. V dropped 3 bases and J dropped 11 bases, with 13 bases sitting between them. CDR3 bases: TGTGCCAGCAGCTTTATACCGGGGGGGGCTTTCTTT. This encodes CASSFIPGGAFF.

Many counts were recorded for this clonotype. The DNA for the CDR3 is TGTGCCAGCAGGGAACGACAGGGGGCGTTCAGGGCTTTCTTT. It specifies CASRERQGAFRAFF. The rearrangement links TRBV5-8 to TRBJ1-1, with TRBD1 identical over 10 bases. The CDR3 loop spans 14 amino acids. J was trimmed by 11 bases and V by 5 bases; bases with no gene match: 12. Germline CDR1 is SGHTS and CDR2 is YDEGEE.